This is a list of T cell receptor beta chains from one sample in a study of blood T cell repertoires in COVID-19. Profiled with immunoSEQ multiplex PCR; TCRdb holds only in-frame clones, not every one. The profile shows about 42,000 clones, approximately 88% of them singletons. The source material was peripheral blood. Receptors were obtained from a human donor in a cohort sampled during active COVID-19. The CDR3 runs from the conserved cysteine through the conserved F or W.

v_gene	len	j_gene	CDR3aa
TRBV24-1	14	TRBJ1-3	CATVDTGSGNTIYF
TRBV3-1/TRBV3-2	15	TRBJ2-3	CASSHSELGLDTQYF
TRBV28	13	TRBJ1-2	CASKPQGSYGYTF
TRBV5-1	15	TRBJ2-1	CASRPETTGNNEQFF
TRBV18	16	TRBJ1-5	CASSPQAGSSNQPQHF
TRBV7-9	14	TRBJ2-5	CASIQGRGQETQYF
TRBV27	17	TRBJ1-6	CASSLFSGRISDSPLHF
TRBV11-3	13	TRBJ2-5	CASSFQGAETQYF
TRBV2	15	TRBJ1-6	CASTAQGPGTSPLHF
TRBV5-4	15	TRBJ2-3	CASSSRLAGVDTQYF
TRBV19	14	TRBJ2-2	CASSPDWGTGELFF
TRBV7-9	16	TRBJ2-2	CASSPKRTGQGGELFF
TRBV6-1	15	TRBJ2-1	CASSEGGLLNNEQFF
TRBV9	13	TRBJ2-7	CASSVDTSYEQYF
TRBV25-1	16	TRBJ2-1	CASSGQSGSSYNEQFF
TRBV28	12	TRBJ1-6	CASSSTASPLHF
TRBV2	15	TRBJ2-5	CASRIERGVQETQYF
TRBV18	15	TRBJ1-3	CASSPRGTIGNTIYF
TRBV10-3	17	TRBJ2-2	CAISDPGQGKGTGELFF
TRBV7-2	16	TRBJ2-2	CASSFGGKHNTGELFF
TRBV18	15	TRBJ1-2	CASSPGTGRDYGYTF
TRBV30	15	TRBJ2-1	CAWSELAGSYNEQFF
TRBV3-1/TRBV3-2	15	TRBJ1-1	CASSQARWTANQAFF
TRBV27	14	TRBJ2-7	CASSPRASGYEQYF
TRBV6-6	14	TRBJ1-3	CASQGANSGNTIYF
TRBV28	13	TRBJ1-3	CASSKEVGLAIYF
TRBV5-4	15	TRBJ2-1	CASRGTSGTYNEQFF
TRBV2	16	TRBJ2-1	CASSSRTSGGANEQFF
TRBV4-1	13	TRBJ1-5	CASSPQGGQPQHF
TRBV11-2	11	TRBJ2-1	CASSLSVATLF
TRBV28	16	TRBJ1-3	CASSLPLGSSGNTIYF
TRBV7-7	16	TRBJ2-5	CASSLGSGGLQETQYF
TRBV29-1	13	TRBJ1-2	CSVSLLGQGDYTF
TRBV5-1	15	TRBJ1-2	CASSPGDRRNYGYTF
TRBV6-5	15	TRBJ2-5	CASSWRLADQETQYF
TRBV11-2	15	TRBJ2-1	CASSPPGTSLWGQFF
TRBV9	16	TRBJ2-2	CASSPGTGNVGGELFF
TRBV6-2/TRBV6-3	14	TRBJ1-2	CASRPPGANYGYTF
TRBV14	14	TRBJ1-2	CASSQVGGSGGYTF
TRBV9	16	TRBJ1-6	CASSVGQGPYNSPLHF
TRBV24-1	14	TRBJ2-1	CATSDGPRGNEQFF
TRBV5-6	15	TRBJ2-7	CASSSVTGSIKGQYF
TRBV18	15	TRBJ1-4	CASSPILGANEKLFF
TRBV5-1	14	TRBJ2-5	CASSLQGLQETQYF
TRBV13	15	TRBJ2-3	CASSYLSPSTDTQYF
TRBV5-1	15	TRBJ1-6	CASSLARGGGSPLHF
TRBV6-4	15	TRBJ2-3	CASSDSLAGVDTQYF
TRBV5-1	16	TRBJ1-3	CASSLAPRGTGNTIYF
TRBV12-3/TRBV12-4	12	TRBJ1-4	CASTRDREKLFF
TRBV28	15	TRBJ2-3	CASRLAGEATDTQYF
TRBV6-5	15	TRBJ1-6	CASSRGGQVIRPLHF
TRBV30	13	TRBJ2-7	CAWRKTGGAEQYF
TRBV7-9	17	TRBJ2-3	CASSLEVAGGRTDTQYF
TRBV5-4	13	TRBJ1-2	CASSFDKISGYTF
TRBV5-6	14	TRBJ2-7	CASSFGQDTYEQYF